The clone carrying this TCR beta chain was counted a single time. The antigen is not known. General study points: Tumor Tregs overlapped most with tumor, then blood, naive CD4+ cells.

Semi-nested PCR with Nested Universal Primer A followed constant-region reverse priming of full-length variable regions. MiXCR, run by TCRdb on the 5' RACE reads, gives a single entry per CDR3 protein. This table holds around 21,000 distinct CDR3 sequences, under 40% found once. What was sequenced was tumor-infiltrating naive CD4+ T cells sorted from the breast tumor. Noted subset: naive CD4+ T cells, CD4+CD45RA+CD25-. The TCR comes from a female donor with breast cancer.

CDR3: CASSTDRGSNQPQHF. The CDR3 nucleotides are TGTGCCAGCAGTACCGACAGGGGAAGCAATCAGCCCCAGCATTTT. This chain connects TRBV27 to TRBJ1-5; 8 bases are shared with TRBD1. CDR1 is MNHEY, CDR2 SMNVEV, per germline (reference sequence). The CDR3 totals 15 residues. Trimming removed 5 bases from V and 1 base from J; junction bases left unmatched: 4.